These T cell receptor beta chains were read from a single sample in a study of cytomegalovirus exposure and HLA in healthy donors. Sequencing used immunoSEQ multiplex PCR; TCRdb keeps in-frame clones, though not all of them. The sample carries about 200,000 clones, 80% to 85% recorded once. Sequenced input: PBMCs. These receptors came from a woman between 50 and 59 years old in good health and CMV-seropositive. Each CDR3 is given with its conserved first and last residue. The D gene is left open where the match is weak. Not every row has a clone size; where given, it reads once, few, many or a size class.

TGCGCCAGCAGCTCAGAAAGACAGGGGGCGGTAAAACTGTTTTTT	CASSSERQGAVKLFF	TRBD1	TRBV4-1	TRBJ1-4	NA
TGTGCCAGCAGCCTAGACAGGGGACGGTACGAGCAGTACTTC	CASSLDRGRYEQYF	TRBD1	TRBV5-4	TRBJ2-7	NA
TGTGCCAGCAGTTTCACTAGCGGGGGGAACACCGGGGAGCTGTTTTTT	CASSFTSGGNTGELFF	TRBD2	TRBV28	TRBJ2-2	NA
TGTGCCAGCAGCTTAGTCCGCCGCAGGCCACTCTCTGGAAACACCATATATTTT	CASSLVRRRPLSGNTIYF	NA	TRBV11-2	TRBJ1-3	once
TGTGCCAGCAGCCCCAGCGGGTACGGGACAGATACGCAGTATTTT	CASSPSGYGTDTQYF	NA	TRBV7-2	TRBJ2-3	NA
TGTGCCAGCAGCGAAGGGGACAGGAGACTCTACGAGCAGTACTTC	CASSEGDRRLYEQYF	TRBD1	TRBV25-1	TRBJ2-7	NA
TGTGCCAGCGAGAAAGATCCGGTCACTGCAACTAATGAAAAACTGTTTTTT	CASEKDPVTATNEKLFF	NA	TRBV2	TRBJ1-4	NA
TGTGCCAGCAGCTCCCGGGACAAACAAGAGACCCAGTACTTC	CASSSRDKQETQYF	NA	TRBV11-3	TRBJ2-5	NA
TGTGCCAGCAAAACGGGACAGGGGGGGACTGAAGCTTTCTTT	CASKTGQGGTEAFF	TRBD1	TRBV28	TRBJ1-1	NA
TGTGCCAGCAGCTTCCGGGGGTTGCCCCATAACTATGGCTACACCTTC	CASSFRGLPHNYGYTF	NA	TRBV5-6	TRBJ1-2	NA
TGTGCCAGCAGTTCCTTCGGACTAGCGGGAGTCTATGAGCAGTTCTTC	CASSSFGLAGVYEQFF	TRBD2	TRBV28	TRBJ2-1	NA
TGTGCCAGCAGTTCGGACAGTAGATCCTACGAGCAGTACTTC	CASSSDSRSYEQYF	NA	TRBV28	TRBJ2-7	NA
TGCGCCAGCAGCTTGGTGGCGGGAAGTTACAATGAGCAGTTCTTC	CASSLVAGSYNEQFF	NA	TRBV5-1	TRBJ2-1	NA
TGTGCCAGCAGTGAAAGGGCCCCGGGACTAGCGGGAGGGGGGAATGAGCAGTTCTTC	CASSERAPGLAGGGNEQFF	TRBD2	TRBV2	TRBJ2-1	NA
TGTGCCAGCTCACCACCCGTAACAGGAGCCCCCTACGAGCAGTACTTC	CASSPPVTGAPYEQYF	NA	TRBV18	TRBJ2-7	NA
TGTGCTAGTGGTTTGGACACCGTCACTGAAGCTTTCTTT	CASGLDTVTEAFF	NA	TRBV12-5	TRBJ1-1	NA
TGTGCCAGCAAACCGAGCAGGAAAGGCTACACCTTC	CASKPSRKGYTF	NA	TRBV27	TRBJ1-2	NA
TGCAGTGGTCTTAAGGGGGCTAGCTCCTACAATGAGCAGTTCTTC	CSGLKGASSYNEQFF	TRBD1	TRBV29-1	TRBJ2-1	NA
TGTGCCATCAGTGAGTCGGGCAGGGCCTACGAGCAGTACTTC	CAISESGRAYEQYF	NA	TRBV10-3	TRBJ2-7	NA
TGCGCCAGCGCCCCCGACAGCGCGAGTTACAATGAGCAGTTCTTC	CASAPDSASYNEQFF	NA	TRBV5-1	TRBJ2-1	NA
TGCGCCAGCAGCCAAGAATCACAGGGGGGCGTCCTGACTTTC	CASSQESQGGVLTF	TRBD1	TRBV4-3	TRBJ2-6	NA
TGTGCCAGCAGACTACTAGCGGGGGGGCAGGGCGAGCAGTACTTC	CASRLLAGGQGEQYF	TRBD2	TRBV6-5	TRBJ2-7	NA
TGCGCCAGCAGCCAAACAGGGGAAGAGACCCAGTACTTC	CASSQTGEETQYF	TRBD1	TRBV5-1	TRBJ2-5	NA
TGTGCCAGCAGTGGCGGGAGAGGGGCTGGTGGCTACACCTTC	CASSGGRGAGGYTF	NA	TRBV2	TRBJ1-2	NA
TGTGCCAGCGCACTCTCGGGGACAGGCTCCTACAATGAGCAGTTCTTC	CASALSGTGSYNEQFF	TRBD1	TRBV5-4	TRBJ2-1	NA
TGTGCCATCAGACCCGGGACAGGTGGCCAAGAGACCCAGTACTTC	CAIRPGTGGQETQYF	TRBD1	TRBV10-3	TRBJ2-5	NA
TGTGCCAGCAGCTTAGGACTGGCCGGGGAGCTGTTTTTT	CASSLGLAGELFF	NA	TRBV7-2	TRBJ2-2	NA
TGTGCCAGTAGTATCACGACAGGGTCGGTCAATGAAAAACTGTTTTTT	CASSITTGSVNEKLFF	TRBD1	TRBV19	TRBJ1-4	NA
TGTGCCAGCAGTTCGGGACAGGGCGCGATGCCCCTCCACTTT	CASSSGQGAMPLHF	TRBD1	TRBV6-5	TRBJ1-6	NA
TGTGCCAGCAGTGTGGGACAGGAAAGCTCCTACGAGCAGTACTTC	CASSVGQESSYEQYF	TRBD1	TRBV6-5	TRBJ2-7	once
TGCAGCGTTGAGGGGACAGGTTACACCGGGGAGCTGTTTTTT	CSVEGTGYTGELFF	TRBD1	TRBV29-1	TRBJ2-2	NA
TGCGCCATCGACGACACCCCCCCCTGGAATCAGCCCCAGCATTTT	CAIDDTPPWNQPQHF	NA	TRBV10-1	TRBJ1-5	NA
TGTGCCAGCAGCTCCCCCCGTCAGGGGGGAGAGACCCAGTACTTC	CASSSPRQGGETQYF	NA	TRBV5-4	TRBJ2-5	few
TGTGCCATCAGTGACGGGAGCAATCAGCCCCAGCATTTT	CAISDGSNQPQHF	NA	TRBV10-3	TRBJ1-5	NA
TGTGCCAGCAGTGGCCGGGGAAGTATGAACACTGAAGCTTTCTTT	CASSGRGSMNTEAFF	NA	TRBV2	TRBJ1-1	NA
TGCGCCAGCAGCCAAGATTCGACTAGCTTCTCCTACGAGCAGTACTTC	CASSQDSTSFSYEQYF	TRBD2	TRBV4-1	TRBJ2-7	NA
TGTGCCAGCAGTTTAGGTGCGCAGGGGGAACATCAGCCCCAGCATTTT	CASSLGAQGEHQPQHF	TRBD1	TRBV28	TRBJ1-5	NA
TGTGCCAGCAGTTTTCTCCAGGGAAGGGAAAAACTGTTTTTT	CASSFLQGREKLFF	NA	TRBV28	TRBJ1-4	NA
TGTGCCAGCAGCTACAGGGGAGGCTACAATGAGCAGTTCTTC	CASSYRGGYNEQFF	NA	TRBV7-9	TRBJ2-1	NA
TGTGCCAGCAGAGTGACAGGGATCTTCTACGAGCAGTACTTC	CASRVTGIFYEQYF	TRBD1	TRBV2	TRBJ2-7	once
TGTGCCAGTCAACCCACAACTAACTATGGCTACACCTTC	CASQPTTNYGYTF	NA	TRBV19	TRBJ1-2	few
TGCAGCGTTGGCAGACTAGCGGGAGGGATAAGCACAGATACGCAGTATTTT	CSVGRLAGGISTDTQYF	TRBD2	TRBV29-1	TRBJ2-3	NA
TGTGCCAGTAGTATAGGACCTGGGGCTCCCGGGGAGCTGTTTTTT	CASSIGPGAPGELFF	NA	TRBV19	TRBJ2-2	NA
TGTGCCAGCTCACCGAGGCTAGCGGGAGGGACAGATACGCAGTATTTT	CASSPRLAGGTDTQYF	TRBD2	TRBV18	TRBJ2-3	NA
TGCGCCAGCACGCCCGGCTGGGGGAGGAATGAAAAACTGTTTTTT	CASTPGWGRNEKLFF	NA	TRBV4-3	TRBJ1-4	NA